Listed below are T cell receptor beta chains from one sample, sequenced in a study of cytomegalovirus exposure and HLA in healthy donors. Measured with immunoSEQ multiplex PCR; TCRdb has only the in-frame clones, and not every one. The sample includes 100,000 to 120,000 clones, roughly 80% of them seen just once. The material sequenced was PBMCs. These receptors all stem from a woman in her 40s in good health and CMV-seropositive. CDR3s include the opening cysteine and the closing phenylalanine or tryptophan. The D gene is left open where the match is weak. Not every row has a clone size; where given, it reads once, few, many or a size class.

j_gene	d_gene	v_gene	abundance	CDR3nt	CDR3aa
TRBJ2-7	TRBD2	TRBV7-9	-	TGTGCCAGCAGCTCCCTGGCTAGCGGGGGTCCAAGCTCCTACGAGCAGTACTTC	CASSSLASGGPSSYEQYF
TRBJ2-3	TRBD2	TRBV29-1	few	TGCAGCGTATCCGGGGGGGCCTTGAGCACAGATACGCAGTATTTT	CSVSGGALSTDTQYF
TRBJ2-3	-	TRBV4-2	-	TGTGCCAGCAGCCAAGATCGGGCGAGCGGGTTAGGGTATTTT	CASSQDRASGLGYF
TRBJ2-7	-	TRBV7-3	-	TGTGCCAGCAGCTTAATGGGCAGCCGCGCCTACGAGCAGTACTTC	CASSLMGSRAYEQYF
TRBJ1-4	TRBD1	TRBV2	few	TGTGCCAGCAGGGACAGGTTTTTTACTAATGAAAAACTGTTTTTT	CASRDRFFTNEKLFF
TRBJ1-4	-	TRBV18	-	TGTGCCAGCTCACCATATACCCAGGTTAATGAAAAACTGTTTTTT	CASSPYTQVNEKLFF
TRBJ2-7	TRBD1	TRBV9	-	TGTGCCAGCAGCTCCGGACAGGGGTCGTTCTACGAGCAGTACTTC	CASSSGQGSFYEQYF
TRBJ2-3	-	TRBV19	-	TGTGCCAGCCTTCAGTCCCCGGACTCAGATACGCAGTATTTT	CASLQSPDSDTQYF
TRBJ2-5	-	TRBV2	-	TGTGCCAGCAGTGCGGGGTTAATATCGCAAGAGACCCAGTACTTC	CASSAGLISQETQYF
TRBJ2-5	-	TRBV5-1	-	TGCGCCAGCAGCTTTAGGACACCCCAAGAGACCCAGTACTTC	CASSFRTPQETQYF
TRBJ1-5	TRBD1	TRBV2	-	TGTGCCAGCAGTGGCCCAGGGGGCGCAGGTCAGCCCCAGCATTTT	CASSGPGGAGQPQHF
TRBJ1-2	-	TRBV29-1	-	TGCAGCGCGAGTGGGGGGGGCTATTATGGCTACACCTTC	CSASGGGYYGYTF
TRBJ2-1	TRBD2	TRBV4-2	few	TGTGCCAGCAGCCAAGGGACTAGCGGAGATGAGCAGTTCTTC	CASSQGTSGDEQFF
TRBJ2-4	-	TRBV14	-	TGTGCCAGCAGCCCCGGGGGGCTAGCGGAACCCAAAAACATTCAGTACTTC	CASSPGGLAEPKNIQYF
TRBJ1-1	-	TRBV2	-	TGTGCCAGCAGTGCCGAGACGGGGAACACTGAAGCTTTCTTT	CASSAETGNTEAFF
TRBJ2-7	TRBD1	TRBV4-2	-	TGTGCCAGCAGCCAACCGGGACAGGGTTACGAGCAGTACTTC	CASSQPGQGYEQYF
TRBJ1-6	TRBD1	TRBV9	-	TGTGCCAGCAGCGTCGGGGGACAGTCACCCCTCCACTTT	CASSVGGQSPLHF
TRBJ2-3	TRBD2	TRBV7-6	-	TGTGCCAGCAGCTCCAGACATCAGGGAGGGACAGATACGCAGTATTTT	CASSSRHQGGTDTQYF
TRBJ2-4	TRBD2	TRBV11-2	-	TGTGCCAGCAGCCCTACTAGCGGGAGGGCAGTAGGCAAAAACATTCAGTACTTC	CASSPTSGRAVGKNIQYF
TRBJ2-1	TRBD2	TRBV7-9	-	TGTGCCAGCAGCCCCCTATTTGCGGGAGTTTACAATGAGCAGTTCTTC	CASSPLFAGVYNEQFF
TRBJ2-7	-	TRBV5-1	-	TGCGCCAGCAGCTCCTACCCTGTGGGGGGCGAGCAGTACTTC	CASSSYPVGGEQYF
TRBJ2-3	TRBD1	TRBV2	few	TGTGCCAGCAGGGGGGGACAGGCCACAGATACGCAGTATTTT	CASRGGQATDTQYF
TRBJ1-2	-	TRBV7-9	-	TGTGCCAGCAGCTTAGGCTCCACAGGGTTTGGCTATGGCTACACCTTC	CASSLGSTGFGYGYTF
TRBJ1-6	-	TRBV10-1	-	TGCGCCACCGCACGGACAGCTGATAATTCACCCCTCCACTTT	CATARTADNSPLHF
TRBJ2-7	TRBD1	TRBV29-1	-	TGCAGCGCAAGAGGCGGGGACAGGGCCATCGGCGAGCAGTACTTC	CSARGGDRAIGEQYF
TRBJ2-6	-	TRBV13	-	TGTGCCAGCAGCTTAGGGTCCGGGGCTGGGGCCAACGTCCTGACTTTC	CASSLGSGAGANVLTF
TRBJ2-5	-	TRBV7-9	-	TGTGCCAGCAGCTCCACCCGGGTTCCGATGGGGACCCAGTACTTC	CASSSTRVPMGTQYF
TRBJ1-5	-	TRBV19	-	TGTGCCAGTAGTTGGGCCGAGAATCAGCCCCAGCATTTT	CASSWAENQPQHF
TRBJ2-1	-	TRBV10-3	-	TGTGCCATCAGGGGGGGTATCGGAGCGGGTGAGCAGTTCTTC	CAIRGGIGAGEQFF
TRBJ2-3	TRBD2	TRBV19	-	TGTGCCAGTAGTATAGTGGGCGGGGGAAGAGACACAGATACGCAGTATTTT	CASSIVGGGRDTDTQYF
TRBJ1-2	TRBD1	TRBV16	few	TGTGCCAGCAGCCAATCAGTGACAGGGAATGGCTACACCTTC	CASSQSVTGNGYTF
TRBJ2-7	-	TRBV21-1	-	TGTGCCAGCGACCCTCGAAGGTCGGCGGGAGGACCGATGTGCTCCAGACTCTCCTACGAGCAGTACTTC	CASDPRRSAGGPMCSRLSYEQYF
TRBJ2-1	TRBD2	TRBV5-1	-	TGCGCCAGCAGCTTGGTGCCCGGACTAGCGGGGGGGCCCGGGGAGCAGTTCTTC	CASSLVPGLAGGPGEQFF
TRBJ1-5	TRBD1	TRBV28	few	TGTGCCAGCAGTTATCAGGGGGTCGGCAATCAGCCCCAGCATTTT	CASSYQGVGNQPQHF
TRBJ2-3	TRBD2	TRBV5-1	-	TGCGCCAGCAGCTTGTGGGGACTAGCGGGAGGAGGGAGTACGCAGTATTTT	CASSLWGLAGGGSTQYF
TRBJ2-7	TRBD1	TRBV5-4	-	TGTGCCAGCAGCCAAGCACCGGGACAGGGACCCGGCGAGCAGTACTTC	CASSQAPGQGPGEQYF
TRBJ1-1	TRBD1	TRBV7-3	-	TGTGCCAGCAGCTCGACAGGGGCCGGCACTGAAGCTTTCTTT	CASSSTGAGTEAFF
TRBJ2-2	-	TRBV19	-	TGTGCCACCGAGACAGAGAACACCGGGGAGCTGTTTTTT	CATETENTGELFF
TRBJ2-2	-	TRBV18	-	TGTGCCAGCTCCCCGGACACCGGGGAGCTGTTTTTT	CASSPDTGELFF
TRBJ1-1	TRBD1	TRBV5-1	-	TGCGCCAGCAGCCGGGACAGGGTTCGGACTGAAGCTTTCTTT	CASSRDRVRTEAFF
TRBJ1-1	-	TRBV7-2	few	TGTGCCAGCAGCTTAGCTAAAACGGGACTTTTATACACTGAAGCTTTCTTT	CASSLAKTGLLYTEAFF
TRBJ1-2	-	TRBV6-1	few	TGTGCCAGCAGTGAAATGGCAGGGGTTAACTATGGCTACACCTTC	CASSEMAGVNYGYTF